The clone carrying this T cell receptor (beta chain) was counted ten times or more. Its antigen is unknown. This sample was taken from a study of T cells in Graves' hyperthyroidism and ophthalmopathy. It was uncontrolled infection, other autoimmune disease, pregnancy or lactation that excluded patients. The source material, RNA transcripts, was used to amplify TCR beta CDR3 regions. Primed by the HTBI set, a first-round RT-PCR was run on the TCR CDR3. From the multiplex PCR reads, TCRdb called clonotypes with MiXCR, one entry per CDR3 protein. The sample has about 590,000 distinct CDR3 sequences; approximately 15% are singletons. General study points: Among thyroid clonotypes expanded above 0.001, most also appeared in blood.

The CDR3 spans 16 residues. Germline trimming cut 5 bases from V and 4 bases from J; bases unmatched to any gene: 11. The germline CDR1 and CDR2 sequences are LNHDA and SQIVND (reference sequence). Sequencing input: blood. The clonotype comes from a woman younger than 30 with Graves' ophthalmopathy. This chain joins TRBV19 and TRBJ2-3; TRBD2 matches 8 bases. CDR3 DNA sequence: TGTGCCAGTAGTCCCCCCTGGAGCGGGAGCGCAGATACGCAGTATTTT. Its translation is CASSPPWSGSADTQYF.